This T cell receptor (beta chain) was retrieved from a study of spatial heterogeneity in lung cancer. Across the study: The study found that TCR transcript counts in tumor regions correlated strongly with a matched bulk RNA-seq T cell module score. Raw reads showed each unique TCR and UMI combination turning up more than ten times on average.

Germline CDR1 is DFQATT and CDR2 is SNEGSKA (reference sequence). Trimming left V 5 bases short and J 0 bases short, with 11 bases between. The CDR3 covers 15 residues. Findings of the study overall: Counts that tracked tumor mutation counts were those of expanded intratumoral alpha and beta TCRs.

This clonotype was seen only a few times. Its antigen is currently unknown. The time point was: sample taken at primary tumor resection. Sequencing was performed on whole RNA extracted from tumor and nontumor lung tissue, or from frozen PBMC, and the material was left unsorted. All TCR cDNA molecules were individually tagged with a unique molecular identifier. TCRdb re-called the 5' RACE reads with MiXCR, one entry per CDR3 protein. The data hold some 10,000 distinct CDR3 sequences, with about an eighth observed a single time. The sequenced sample was lung tumor tissue, obtained at surgery. The rearrangement uses TRBV20-1 and TRBJ2-6, with D tentatively TRBD1 or TRBD2 (5 bases each). The receptor was derived from a female donor with early-stage non-small cell lung cancer. Written as DNA, the CDR3 is TGCAGTGCTGATGGGGGTTACTCTGGGGCCAACGTCCTGACTTTC. Its translation: CSADGGYSGANVLTF.